The 25 T cell receptor beta chains listed next were all sequenced from one sample in a study of T cell responses to AZD1222 COVID-19 vaccine. Measured with immunoSEQ multiplex PCR; TCRdb has only the in-frame clones, and not every one. In the table there are around 100,000 clones, around 87% of which are singletons. The sample in question was peripheral blood, obtained on day 0 of AZD1222 vaccination. The receptors here all came from an adult in good health.

The CDR3 sequence is CASSRQQGYSYGYTF. The CDR3 region has the DNA TGCGCCAGCAGCCGCCAACAGGGGTACAGCTATGGCTACACCTTC. The rearrangement joins TRBV4-1 to TRBJ1-2; TRBD1 matches 7 bases. Germline V CDR1 and CDR2: MGHRA, YSYEKL. This CDR3 is built from 15 residues. J lost 4 bases, V lost 4 bases, and 9 bases had no gene match.

The chain is built from TRBV3-1 (or the pseudogene TRBV3-2) and TRBJ1-6, with 7 bases identical to TRBD1. The J segment lost 9 bases and the V segment lost 5 bases, leaving 10 bases of the junction unmatched. This CDR3 comprises 15 residues. The germline V gene has CDR1 LGHDT and CDR2 YNNKEL (reference sequence). CDR3 in DNA: TGTGCCAGCAGCATAACAGGGGCCGGTTCTTCACCCCTCCACTTT. It is translated as CASSITGAGSSPLHF.

This chain connects TRBV20-1 to TRBJ2-3, with no clear D. V lost 3 bases, J lost 2 bases, and 3 bases lay in between. Germline-derived CDR1 and CDR2 are DFQATT and SNEGSKA (reference sequence). The CDR3 spans 11 residues. Written as DNA, the CDR3 is TGCAGTGCTAGGGTCACAGATACGCAGTATTTT. This codes for CSARVTDTQYF.

This chain connects TRBV2 to TRBJ1-2; D is uncertain. V lost 0 bases to trimming and J lost 8 bases, with 10 bases between them. The germline V gene encodes CDR1 SNHLY and CDR2 FYNNEI. CDR3 length: 13 amino acids. For the CDR3, the DNA is TGTGCCAGCAGTGAAGCGAGGACCCGCGGCTACACCTTC. Residues: CASSEARTRGYTF. Full variable domain (outside the CDR3, taken from reference TRBV2 and TRBJ1-2): EPEVTQTPSHQVTQMGQEVILRCVPISNHLYFYWYRQILGQKVEFLVSFYNNEISEKSEIFDDQFSVERPDGSNFTLKIRSTKLEDSAMYFCASSEARTRGYTFGSGTRLTVV.

The genes are TRBV19 and TRBJ1-2; D remains ambiguous. Trimming took 4 bases from V and 0 from J, leaving 12 bases between them. There are 15 residues in the CDR3. Germline CDR1 reads LNHDA; CDR2 reads SQIVND (reference sequence). Written as DNA, the CDR3 is TGTGCCAGTAGTAAATGGGGAACGACTAACTATGGCTACACCTTC. It translates to CASSKWGTTNYGYTF.

The chain carries TRBV28 and TRBJ1-6; 10 nucleotides align to TRBD1. Germline V gives CDR1 MDHEN, CDR2 SYDVKM. J gave up 10 bases and V 6 bases, and 12 bases lay outside the gene matches. This CDR3 spans 16 amino acids. The CDR3 reads CASSPSLGTGASPLHF. In DNA, the CDR3 is TGTGCCAGCAGCCCATCGTTAGGGACAGGGGCCTCACCCCTCCACTTT. The full variable domain, in which reference TRBV28 and TRBJ1-6 provide the parts outside the CDR3, is DVKVTQSSRYLVKRTGEKVFLECVQDMDHENMFWYRQDPGLGLRLIYFSYDVKMKEKGDIPEGYSVSREKKERFSLILESASTNQTSMYLCASSPSLGTGASPLHFGNGTRLTVT.

The rearrangement joins TRBV6-2 or TRBV6-3 to TRBJ2-2, with D unclear. CDR1 is MNHEY and CDR2 is SVGEGT in the germline V gene. V lost 7 bases, J lost 3 bases, and 9 bases lay in between. This CDR3 spans 13 amino acids. In DNA form, the CDR3 reads TGTGCCAGCACCCCTCGCTACACCGGGGAGCTGTTTTTT. It yields the protein CASTPRYTGELFF.

This rearrangement joins TRBV7-3 to TRBJ1-5, with D perhaps matching TRBD1 (5 bases). Trimming shortened V by 6 bases and J by 7 bases, and 16 bases separated the two germline ends. In germline, CDR1 is SGHTA, CDR2 FQGTGA. The CDR3 is made up of 14 amino acids. CDR3: CASSPQGIGQPQHF. DNA for the CDR3: TGTGCCAGCAGTCCCCAGGGAATAGGGCAGCCCCAGCATTTT. The variable domain in full, completed from reference TRBV7-3 and TRBJ1-5, reads GAGVSQTPSNKVTEKGKYVELRCDPISGHTALYWYRQSLGQGPEFLIYFQGTGAADDSGLPNDRFFAVRPEGSVSTLKIQRTERGDSAVYLCASSPQGIGQPQHFGDGTRLSIL.

About this clone itself: The sample has other DNA sequences that encode this CDR3 too. V usage is TRBV18 and J usage is TRBJ1-2, with D unresolved. V was shortened by 3 bases and J by 2 bases, with 13 bases between the two germline ends. CDR1 KGHSH and CDR2 LQKENI come from the germline V gene. This CDR3 contains 15 residues. DNA for the CDR3: TGTGCCAGCTCACCTCGTGCGGAGACGAACTATGGCTACACCTTC. Translated, it gives CASSPRAETNYGYTF.

This clone was recorded once. The V gene is TRBV20-1, the J gene TRBJ2-3, with 8 bases fitting TRBD2. V was pared by 3 bases and J by 0 bases, with 8 bases of the junction left unmatched. The germline V gene encodes CDR1 DFQATT and CDR2 SNEGSKA (reference sequence). The CDR3 consists of 16 residues. The CDR3 bases are TGCAGTGCTAGTCGGGCTAGCGGGCGAAGCACAGATACGCAGTATTTT. It specifies CSASRASGRSTDTQYF.

This sequence joins TRBV27 and TRBJ2-6; no clear D. Germline V lookup: CDR1 MNHEY, CDR2 SMNVEV (reference sequence). The CDR3 sequence is 17 residues long. V was shortened by 2 bases and J by 0 bases, with 11 bases between the two germline ends. This CDR3 is CASSLDAASSGANVLTF. For the CDR3, the DNA is TGTGCCAGCAGTTTAGATGCGGCCAGCTCTGGGGCCAACGTCCTGACTTTC.

The chain joins TRBV7-3 to TRBJ1-1; 10 bases line up with TRBD1. With V trimmed by 5 bases and J by 10 bases, 7 bases remained unmatched. Germline CDR1 reads SGHTA; CDR2 reads FQGTGA. CDR3 length: 13 residues. CDR3 coding DNA: TGTGCCAGCAGCGTAAGACAGGGGGCAAGAGCTTTCTTT. Protein sequence: CASSVRQGARAFF.

The chain is built from TRBV28 and TRBJ2-7; TRBD1 matches at 7 bases. This CDR3 has 14 residues. V trimming: 3 bases; J trimming: 6 bases; junction bases outside the gene matches: 8. Germline V gives CDR1 MDHEN, CDR2 SYDVKM. This CDR3 reads CASSFLPGGTEQYF. The CDR3 DNA reads TGTGCCAGCAGTTTCCTCCCAGGGGGAACCGAGCAGTACTTC.

This clone was detected only once. The rearrangement uses TRBV18 and TRBJ2-5, with 14 nucleotides matching TRBD2. The CDR3 consists of 16 residues. The germline V gene has CDR1 KGHSH and CDR2 LQKENI. Losses at the gene ends were 4 bases for V and 2 bases for J; bases not matched to a gene: 3. CDR3 loop: CASSQGLAGGQETQYF. In DNA form, the CDR3 reads TGTGCCAGCTCACAAGGACTAGCGGGGGGTCAAGAGACCCAGTACTTC. The full variable domain, its missing parts supplied by reference TRBV18 and TRBJ2-5, is NAGVMQNPRHLVRRRGQEARLRCSPMKGHSHVYWYRQLPEEGLKFMVYLQKENIIDESGMPKERFSAEFPKEGPSILRIQQVVRGDSAAYFCASSQGLAGGQETQYFGPGTRLLVL.

This chain uses TRBV6-6 with TRBJ2-3, with a weak D call TRBD2 (6 bases). Trimming stripped 4 bases from V and 0 bases from J, with 11 bases between. This CDR3 region has 15 residues. Germline V CDR1 and CDR2: MNHNY, SVGAGI (reference sequence). The CDR3 loop reads CASSLSGSSTDTQYF. The CDR3 nucleotides read TGTGCCAGCAGTTTGAGCGGGTCTAGCACAGATACGCAGTATTTT.

The chain uses TRBV4-3 and TRBJ2-2; 7 bases are a match to TRBD2. J gave up 5 bases and V 0 bases, and 9 bases lay outside the gene matches. This CDR3 is built from 17 residues. Per germline, CDR1 LGHNA and CDR2 YSLEER. CDR3 in amino acids: CASSQDLGGWPTGELFF. In nucleotides, the CDR3 is TGCGCCAGCAGCCAAGATCTGGGAGGGTGGCCAACCGGGGAGCTGTTTTTT.

V is TRBV30 and J is TRBJ1-6; unclear D gene. Germline CDR1 GTSNPN, CDR2 SVGIG (reference sequence). The CDR3 has 13 residues. The ends were cut back, 5 bases at V and 4 bases at J, with 9 bases in the middle. DNA for the CDR3: TGTGCCTGGTCACGGGTATATAATTCACCCCTCCACTTT. Translation gives CAWSRVYNSPLHF.

The chain uses TRBV27 and TRBJ2-7, with D perhaps TRBD2 (6 bases). V was cut by 2 bases and J by 3 bases, with 20 bases left in between. The CDR3 covers 17 residues. The germline CDR1 and CDR2 sequences are MNHEY and SMNVEV (reference sequence). The CDR3 DNA is TGTGCCAGCAGTTTAAAACCCAGGGTTAGCGGTAACTACGAGCAGTACTTC. Its protein product is CASSLKPRVSGNYEQYF.

CDR3 sequence: CASSRDGLEQFF. The DNA for the CDR3 is TGTGCCAGCAGTCGGGACGGTCTTGAGCAGTTCTTC. The J gene is TRBJ2-1, the V gene TRBV14, with D perhaps TRBD1 or TRBD2 (5 bases each). V lost 6 bases and J lost 9, with 12 bases in between. The CDR3 is made up of 12 amino acids. The germline CDR1 and CDR2 sequences are SGHDN and FVKESK.

CDR3 coding DNA: TGTGCCAGCAGTTCGGCCAGGGGGCCTGGGAATGAGCAGTTCTTC. It specifies CASSSARGPGNEQFF. V and J are TRBV27 and TRBJ2-1; 8 bases agree with TRBD1. The germline gives CDR1 MNHEY, CDR2 SMNVEV (reference sequence). J was trimmed by 7 bases and V by 4 bases; bases with no gene match: 9. This CDR3 contains 15 residues.

The V call is TRBV7-2, the J call TRBJ1-3, with D maybe TRBD1 (5 bases). V lost 4 bases and J lost 2, with 12 bases in between. Germline V gene lookup returns CDR1 SGHTA and CDR2 FQGNSA. The CDR3 has 15 amino acids. CDR3: CASSWAAGTGNTIYF. CDR3 in DNA: TGTGCCAGCAGCTGGGCGGCAGGGACTGGAAACACCATATATTTT.

V gene TRBV7-2 combines with J gene TRBJ2-5; 8 nucleotides line up with TRBD2. V dropped 6 bases and J dropped 1; count of bases not matched to a gene: 10. Germline CDR1 is SGHTA and CDR2 is FQGNSA. The CDR3 is 16 residues long. The chain's CDR3 is CASSVLAGLFQETQYF. In DNA, the CDR3 is TGTGCCAGCAGTGTTCTAGCGGGCCTATTCCAAGAGACCCAGTACTTC.

CDR3 loop: CAITGQGYGYTF. In nucleotides, the CDR3 is TGTGCCATCACCGGACAGGGATATGGCTACACCTTC. The gene calls are TRBV10-3 and TRBJ1-2; 8 bases match TRBD1. The CDR3 length is 12 residues. The trim removed 7 bases at V and 5 bases at J, leaving 3 bases unmatched. The V gene's germline CDR1 is ENHRY and CDR2 SYGVKD.

The chain couples TRBV27 to TRBJ1-2; D is possibly TRBD1 (5 bases). The V and J ends lost 0 bases and 0 bases respectively, with 8 bases between them. The length of the CDR3 is 15 residues. From germline, CDR1 is MNHEY and CDR2 SMNVEV (reference sequence). The CDR3 DNA follows: TGTGCCAGCAGTTTATCCCGGGGGACTAACTATGGCTACACCTTC. This sequence encodes CASSLSRGTNYGYTF.

The rearrangement links TRBV4-3 to TRBJ1-3, with no clear D. The V gene's germline CDR1 is LGHNA and CDR2 YSLEER. V gave up 1 base and J gave up 1 base, with 2 bases separating them. CDR3 size: 13 residues. This chain's CDR3 is CASSQVSGNTIYF. CDR3 DNA: TGCGCCAGCAGCCAAGTTTCTGGAAACACCATATATTTT.